The clone carrying this T cell receptor beta chain was found once. Its specificity is unknown. The sample comes from a study of CD4 T cells in relation to SARS-CoV-2 and coronaviruses. Study details: Convalescent donors were aged about 20 to 75, with median roughly 38 years. Study conclusions and caveats: About 65% of donors had memory CD4+ clonotypes crossrecognizing SARS-CoV-2 and common cold coronavirus spike. Samples before the pandemic and after infection were not matched within any donor.

Germline V lookup: CDR1 SGHRS, CDR2 YFSETQ. After removal of 1 base from V and 4 bases from J, the junction contained 9 bases not matched to a gene. The CDR3 length is 16 residues. The data were produced by immunoSEQ multiplex PCR, yet TCRdb's version contains in-frame clones alone and is incomplete. This sample yields about 54,000 clones, of which 92% are seen a single time; 0.3% to 0.5% belongs to the top ten. The sample was naive CD4+ T cells from PBMCs. Subset indicated: naive CD4+ T cells isolated by negative enrichment. This TCR was recovered from an adult with COVID-19. The gene calls are TRBV5-1 and TRBJ2-7; 9 bases line up with TRBD1. CDR3 DNA: TGCGCCAGCAGCTTGAGCGGCCCGGGACAGGGTTACGAGCAGTACTTC. Its translation: CASSLSGPGQGYEQYF.